A single sample gave rise to the 17 T cell receptor beta chains below, sequenced in a study of blood T cell repertoires in COVID-19. Assay used: immunoSEQ multiplex PCR; TCRdb lists only in-frame clones, some missing. Of about half a million clones in the sample, 75% to 90% are singletons; the top ten hold around 0.95%. The source material was peripheral blood. Source of these receptors: a man aged 18-30 years with COVID-19, enrolled during active disease.

The J gene is TRBJ2-7, the V gene TRBV7-9; the match to TRBD1 covers 8 bases. J gave up 5 bases and V 5 bases, and 5 bases lay outside the gene matches. Per germline, CDR1 SEHNR and CDR2 FQNEAQ (reference sequence). This CDR3 has 13 residues. The CDR3 coding sequence is TGTGCCAGCAGCCCAGGGGGCGGAGACGAGCAGTACTTC. This encodes CASSPGGGDEQYF.

The chain combines TRBV5-4 with TRBJ2-3; D is perhaps TRBD2 (5 bases). V gave up 0 bases and J gave up 6 bases, with 11 bases separating them. The CDR3 is 14 amino acids. In germline, CDR1 is SGHNT, CDR2 YYREEE (reference sequence). The CDR3 bases are TGTGCCAGCAGCTTGGCTGGGCGCGGGGATACGCAGTATTTT. This translates into CASSLAGRGDTQYF.

V usage is TRBV6-5 and J usage is TRBJ1-1; unclear D gene. The CDR3 sequence is 13 residues long. Germline V gives CDR1 MNHEY, CDR2 SVGAGI. Trimming removed 6 bases from V and 4 bases from J, with 12 bases in between. The CDR3 nucleotides are TGTGCCAGCAGGTTAACGGAGAGCACTGAAGCTTTCTTT. Translating gives CASRLTESTEAFF.

The chain employs TRBV7-9 and TRBJ2-7; 8 bases map to TRBD1. V shed 1 base and J 0 bases; nucleotides not matched to a gene: 2. CDR1 and CDR2 from the germline V gene are SEHNR and FQNEAQ (reference sequence). The CDR3 extends over 15 amino acids. CDR3 bases: TGTGCCAGCAGCTTAGTAACAGGGGGCTCCTACGAGCAGTACTTC. Translated: CASSLVTGGSYEQYF.

The chain has TRBV25-1 and TRBJ2-5, with 8 bases lining up with TRBD2. J was trimmed by 2 bases and V by 5 bases; bases with no gene match: 13. The CDR3 runs to 17 residues. Looked up from germline, CDR1 is MGHDK and CDR2 is SYGVNS. CDR3 nucleotide sequence: TGTGCCAGCAGTTCGAAATTGGGGGCTAGCGGGCAAGAGACCCAGTACTTC. It translates to CASSSKLGASGQETQYF.

This clone appeared a single time. The J gene is TRBJ1-1, the V gene TRBV7-9; unclear D gene. CDR1 and CDR2 from the germline V gene are SEHNR and FQNEAQ (reference sequence). The germline V and J ends were trimmed by 5 bases and 7 bases, with 14 bases remaining between them. The CDR3 has 13 residues. CDR3 sequence reads: CASSPEGSGEAFF. The CDR3 DNA is TGTGCCAGCAGCCCAGAAGGGAGTGGTGAAGCTTTCTTT.

The chain is built from TRBV6-4 and TRBJ1-4; weak D call: TRBD1 (5 bases). The ends were cut back, 4 bases at V and 13 bases at J, with 16 bases in the middle. This CDR3 comprises 13 residues. Germline CDR1 is MRHNA and CDR2 is SNTAGT. The CDR3 is CASSASFGGTLFF. DNA of the CDR3: TGTGCCAGCAGTGCCTCATTTGGCGGGACACTGTTTTTT.

The chain carries TRBV18 and TRBJ1-5, with TRBD1 matching over 8 bases. Germline V gene sequence: CDR1 KGHSH, CDR2 LQKENI. CDR3 length equals 15 residues. Trimming cost V 3 bases and J 6 bases; bases outside gene matches: 7. CDR3 amino acids: CASSPQTGVGQPQHF. The CDR3 DNA reads as TGTGCCAGCTCACCCCAGACAGGGGTTGGTCAGCCCCAGCATTTT.

V gene TRBV7-9 combines with J gene TRBJ2-5; no clear D. The CDR3 is 16 residues long. CDR1 is SEHNR, CDR2 FQNEAQ, per germline (reference sequence). The V gene lost 1 base and the J gene lost 4 bases, with 16 bases spanning the gap. CDR3 sequence reads: CASSLGTLQTPETQYF. The CDR3 DNA reads TGTGCCAGCAGCTTAGGAACCCTGCAAACTCCAGAGACCCAGTACTTC.

The J gene is TRBJ2-1, the V gene TRBV7-2, with TRBD2 matching 10 bases. The CDR3 covers 16 residues. The V and J ends lost 4 bases and 4 bases, in that order; junction bases with no gene match: 7. In germline, CDR1 is SGHTA, CDR2 FQGNSA. For the CDR3, the DNA is TGTGCCAGCAGCTCCAGGCTAGCGGGGGTTTACAATGAGCAGTTCTTC. It codes for CASSSRLAGVYNEQFF.

J is TRBJ1-2 and V is TRBV2; 8 bases fit TRBD1. Germline values: CDR1 SNHLY, CDR2 FYNNEI. This CDR3 contains 15 residues. J was trimmed by 2 bases and V by 1 base; bases with no gene match: 3. The CDR3 region is CASSEGQGNNYGYTF. The CDR3 DNA sequence: TGTGCCAGCAGTGAAGGACAGGGGAACAACTATGGCTACACCTTC.

V is TRBV15 and J is TRBJ2-3; 9 bases match TRBD2. CDR1 and CDR2 (germline): LNHNV, YYDKDF (reference sequence). This CDR3 spans 17 amino acids. With 3 bases clipped from V and 4 bases from J, the junction kept 11 bases outside the gene matches. CDR3 protein: CATSSALAGRGADTQYF. The DNA of the CDR3 is TGTGCCACCAGCAGCGCCCTAGCGGGGAGGGGCGCAGATACGCAGTATTTT.

This chain joins TRBV7-9 and TRBJ2-1, with 12 positions matching TRBD2. CDR3 length: 18 amino acids. The germline V gene has CDR1 SEHNR and CDR2 FQNEAQ (reference sequence). The J segment lost 2 bases and the V segment lost 4 bases, leaving 9 bases of the junction unmatched. For the CDR3, the DNA is TGTGCCAGCAGCTCCCGGACTAGCGGGAACCCCCCCTACAATGAGCAGTTCTTC. It yields the protein CASSSRTSGNPPYNEQFF.

This clone came up a few times. Here the CDR3 reads CAIPIGLAGETQYF. DNA of the CDR3: TGTGCCATCCCTATCGGACTAGCGGGAGAGACCCAGTACTTC. The chain links TRBV2 to TRBJ2-5; 11 positions agree with TRBD2. Germline V CDR1 and CDR2: SNHLY, FYNNEI. This CDR3 comprises 14 residues. V lost 10 bases and J lost 4; bases outside the gene matches: 8.

This rearrangement joins TRBV24-1 to TRBJ2-1, with 11 bases matching TRBD2. The CDR3 runs 15 residues. The germline V gene encodes CDR1 KGHDR and CDR2 SFDVKD. V lost 4 bases, J lost 6 bases, and 4 bases stayed unmatched. CDR3 sequence (DNA): TGTGCCACCAGTGACCGACTAGCGGGAATCAATGAGCAGTTCTTC. It encodes CATSDRLAGINEQFF.

The V call is TRBV11-2, the J call TRBJ2-1; maybe TRBD2 (7 bases). Germline loops: CDR1 SGHAT, CDR2 FQNNGV. CDR3 length equals 18 residues. Trimming removed 2 bases at V and 8 bases at J, with 25 bases between. The CDR3 spells CASSLTVGSNAGADEQFF. As DNA, the CDR3 is TGTGCCAGCAGCTTAACGGTCGGTTCTAATGCGGGGGCGGATGAGCAGTTCTTC.

The sample holds a few counts of this clone. The V and J genes are TRBV12-3 or TRBV12-4 and TRBJ1-5; D gene unclear. This CDR3 spans 12 amino acids. Trimming removed 2 bases from V and 3 bases from J, with 2 bases in between. In DNA, the CDR3 is TGTGCCAGCAGTTTACTCAATCAGCCCCAGCATTTT. It is translated as CASSLLNQPQHF.